This T cell receptor (beta chain) stems from a study of post-analysis software for immune sequencing data. Study context: Patients with relapsing-remitting, secondary progressive and progressive-relapsing multiple sclerosis courses were all represented.

CDR3 size: 17 residues. Trimming took 0 bases from V and 6 from J; bases not matched to a gene: 10. Germline V gene lookup returns CDR1 LNHNV and CDR2 YYDKDF (reference sequence). Turning to this clonotype: Its target is not known.

Study conclusions and caveats: Compared against controls, patients with multiple sclerosis displayed significantly lower normalized Chao1 diversity. Relative to controls, patients had roughly five TRBV segments at higher frequency, with TRBV5-6, TRBV5-1 and TRBV20-1 among these. Those samples that were prepared in the same batch co-clustered strongly by F measure.

cDNA libraries of TCR beta carried unique molecular identifiers. A population of about 0.85 to 11 million T cells gave rise to about 500,000 cDNA molecules. MiXCR, run by TCRdb on the PCR reads, gives a single entry per CDR3 protein. Of around 400,000 distinct CDR3 sequences in the sample, approximately 39% were seen once. The sequence derives from a girl aged 2 to 9 with multiple sclerosis. The sequenced sample consisted of blood. The gene calls are TRBV15 and TRBJ2-1, with 8 nucleotides matching TRBD2. As DNA, the CDR3 is TGTGCCACCAGCAGAGATTGGTCCGGGGGGGGCATCAATGAGCAGTTCTTC. Its translation: CATSRDWSGGGINEQFF.